These 26 T cell receptor beta chains were all obtained from the same sample, sequenced in a study of Tregs in tolerant kidney transplant recipients. Sequenced by immunoSEQ multiplex PCR; TCRdb stores in-frame clones only, minus some. The sample holds fewer than 150,000 clones; about 90% are singletons and the top ten take roughly 0.61%. The source material was CD4+ T cells from blood. The receptors were sampled from a human donor in good health.

The chain uses TRBV5-8 and TRBJ2-7, with TRBD1 matching 7 bases. V lost 4 bases to trimming and J lost 0 bases; unmatched junction nucleotides: 7. The CDR3 runs to 15 residues. Germline values: CDR1 SGHTS, CDR2 YDEGEE. The DNA of the CDR3 is TGTGCCAGCAGCCTACCGGGACAGAGCTCCTACGAGCAGTACTTC. It translates to CASSLPGQSSYEQYF.

The chain carries TRBV11-3 and TRBJ2-3; TRBD2 matches at 9 bases. Germline assignment: CDR1 SGHNT and CDR2 YENEEA. V was pared by 4 bases and J by 3 bases, with 14 bases of the junction left unmatched. The CDR3 consists of 18 residues. In DNA, the CDR3 is TGTGCCAGCAGCTGGGGGGGTTCGACTAGCGGCTTGACAGATACGCAGTATTTT. This sequence encodes CASSWGGSTSGLTDTQYF. Based on the CDR3 plus reference TRBV11-3 and TRBJ2-3, the full variable domain is EAGVVQSPRYKIIEKKQPVAFWCNPISGHNTLYWYLQNLGQGPELLIRYENEEAVDDSQLPKDRFSAERLKGVDSTLKIQPAELGDSAVYLCASSWGGSTSGLTDTQYFGPGTRLTVL.

The V and J genes are TRBV2 and TRBJ2-4; D may be TRBD2 (5 bases). Germline loops: CDR1 SNHLY, CDR2 FYNNEI. Deletions cut 0 bases from V and 2 bases from J, with 11 bases between. The CDR3 has 16 residues. CDR3 amino acids: CASSEARATTKNIQYF. DNA of the CDR3: TGTGCCAGCAGTGAAGCGCGGGCGACCACCAAAAACATTCAGTACTTC.

V and J are TRBV11-2 and TRBJ1-6, with D uncertain. The CDR3 has 15 amino acids. The germline V and J ends were trimmed by 2 bases and 5 bases, with 10 bases remaining between them. CDR1 is SGHAT and CDR2 is FQNNGV in the germline V gene. CDR3: CASSLSGRNNSPLHF. Here the CDR3 DNA reads TGTGCCAGCAGCTTATCCGGGCGGAATAATTCACCCCTCCACTTT.

The chain couples TRBV5-1 to TRBJ1-6; the D gene is possibly TRBD1 (5 bases). This CDR3 is 13 amino acids long. The V end was cut by 2 bases, the J end by 5 bases, with 5 bases between. CDR1 and CDR2 from the germline V gene are SGHRS and YFSETQ. The CDR3 sequence is CASSLGDNSPLHF. The DNA of the CDR3 is TGCGCCAGCAGCTTAGGGGATAATTCACCCCTCCACTTT.

The V and J genes are TRBV5-5 and TRBJ2-1; 9 nucleotides align to TRBD2. The CDR3 covers 15 residues. The ends lost 5 bases at V and 7 bases at J; junction bases unmatched: 10. Germline V gives CDR1 SGHKS, CDR2 YYEKEE (reference sequence). This CDR3 is CASSPPGTSQNEQFF. In DNA form, the CDR3 reads TGTGCCAGCAGTCCCCCCGGGACTAGCCAAAATGAGCAGTTCTTC.

The J gene is TRBJ1-2, the V gene TRBV5-4, with D possibly being TRBD1 (6 bases). The germline V and J ends were trimmed by 2 bases and 4 bases, with 12 bases remaining between them. This CDR3 has 14 residues. Looked up from germline, CDR1 is SGHNT and CDR2 is YYREEE (reference sequence). The CDR3 region is CASSFATGTYGYTF. The CDR3 coding sequence is TGTGCCAGCAGCTTCGCAACAGGGACCTATGGCTACACCTTC.

This rearrangement joins TRBV19 to TRBJ2-1; the D is unclear. The CDR3 is made up of 12 amino acids. Germline-derived CDR1 and CDR2 are LNHDA and SQIVND (reference sequence). V was pared by 7 bases and J by 9 bases, with 13 bases between. The CDR3 DNA is TGTGCCAGTATCGCGAGGACGGGTGAGCAGTTCTTC. It is translated as CASIARTGEQFF.

The chain combines TRBV7-9 with TRBJ2-3; D may be TRBD1 (5 bases). Germline CDR1 and CDR2: SEHNR and FQNEAQ (reference sequence). This CDR3 is built from 16 residues. The V and J ends lost 2 bases and 2 bases respectively, with 14 bases between them. This chain's CDR3 is CASSLLTVTSTDTQYF. CDR3 sequence (DNA): TGTGCCAGCAGCTTACTGACAGTAACCTCCACAGATACGCAGTATTTT.

The chain couples TRBV5-4 to TRBJ2-3; 9 bases align to TRBD2. The CDR3 is made up of 16 amino acids. Germline loops: CDR1 SGHNT, CDR2 YYREEE (reference sequence). Unmatched junction bases numbered 10, after V lost 3 bases and J lost 5 bases. CDR3 in DNA: TGTGCCAGCAGCTCCCAGGATAGCGGGGGTAGAGATACGCAGTATTTT. Amino acid sequence: CASSSQDSGGRDTQYF. The full variable domain, in which reference TRBV5-4 and TRBJ2-3 provide the parts outside the CDR3, is ETGVTQSPTHLIKTRGQQVTLRCSSQSGHNTVSWYQQALGQGPQFIFQYYREEENGRGNFPPRFSGLQFPNYSSELNVNALELDDSALYLCASSSQDSGGRDTQYFGPGTRLTVL.

J is TRBJ1-4 and V is TRBV30, with D tentatively TRBD1 (5 bases). The germline gives CDR1 GTSNPN, CDR2 SVGIG (reference sequence). V shed 1 base and J shed 0 bases, with 12 bases lying between them. The CDR3 spans 16 residues. The CDR3 region has the DNA TGTGCCTGGAGTGCGAGGTGGGGGGCAACTAATGAAAAACTGTTTTTT. As protein: CAWSARWGATNEKLFF.

The chain employs TRBV11-2 and TRBJ2-3, with a tentative D call TRBD1 (5 bases). This CDR3 region has 14 residues. Germline-derived CDR1 and CDR2 are SGHAT and FQNNGV. The germline V and J ends were trimmed by 7 bases and 6 bases, with 17 bases remaining between them. The CDR3 DNA reads as TGTGCCAGCACTTCGACAGCGACAAGGGATACGCAGTATTTT. Translated: CASTSTATRDTQYF. The variable domain in full, completed from reference TRBV11-2 and TRBJ2-3, reads EAGVAQSPRYKIIEKRQSVAFWCNPISGHATLYWYQQILGQGPKLLIQFQNNGVVDDSQLPKDRFSAERLKGVDSTLKIQPAKLEDSAVYLCASTSTATRDTQYFGPGTRLTVL.

J is TRBJ2-2 and V is TRBV2; D unresolved. CDR1 SNHLY and CDR2 FYNNEI come from the germline V gene. The V and J ends lost 5 bases and 3 bases respectively, with 4 bases between them. There are 12 residues in the CDR3. The CDR3 reads CASSRDTGELFF. The CDR3 DNA reads as TGTGCCAGCAGTAGGGACACCGGGGAGCTGTTTTTT.

This sequence joins TRBV7-8 and TRBJ2-2, with D tentatively TRBD1 or TRBD2 (6 bases each). This CDR3 has 15 residues. Per the germline V gene, CDR1 is SGHVS and CDR2 is FQNEAQ. V lost 5 bases, J lost 6 bases, and 16 bases lay in between. The CDR3 DNA sequence: TGTGCCAGCAGCCTAAGGGGGGTAATTGCCGGGGAGCTGTTTTTT. It encodes CASSLRGVIAGELFF.

The chain employs TRBV2 and TRBJ2-1, with D perhaps assigned TRBD1 or TRBD2 (5 bases each). This CDR3 contains 14 residues. The germline CDR1 and CDR2 sequences are SNHLY and FYNNEI. The V end was cut by 6 bases, the J end by 8 bases, with 17 bases between. The DNA of the CDR3 is TGTGCCAGCAGGGTCTGGGGACGAGGCGATGAGCAGTTCTTC. Residues: CASRVWGRGDEQFF.

On this clone: Other nucleotide sequences in the sample specify the same CDR3. This chain links TRBV5-1 with TRBJ1-2; D not resolved. The ends were cut back, 2 bases at V and 4 bases at J, with 6 bases in the middle. The CDR3 consists of 12 residues. CDR1 and CDR2 from the germline V gene are SGHRS and YFSETQ. The DNA for the CDR3 is TGCGCCAGCAGCTTAGATAGCTATGGCTACACCTTC. It yields the protein CASSLDSYGYTF.

The chain joins TRBV7-8 to TRBJ2-7; TRBD2 matches 15 bases. V was clipped by 4 bases and J by 5 bases; unmatched bases: 3. The CDR3 length is 15 residues. Germline values: CDR1 SGHVS, CDR2 FQNEAQ. As DNA, the CDR3 is TGTGCCAGCAGCTCAGGACTAGCGGGAGGGAACGAGCAGTACTTC. Protein sequence: CASSSGLAGGNEQYF.

The rearrangement uses TRBV7-9 and TRBJ2-7; 7 nucleotides agree with TRBD1. V trimming: 2 bases; J trimming: 6 bases; junction bases outside the gene matches: 1. This CDR3 spans 12 amino acids. Germline V gene sequence: CDR1 SEHNR, CDR2 FQNEAQ (reference sequence). The CDR3 coding sequence is TGTGCCAGCAGCTTAAGGGGGCGCGAGCAGTACTTC. Its protein is CASSLRGREQYF.

J is TRBJ1-4 and V is TRBV21-1. TRBV21-1 is a pseudogene locus. The length of the CDR3 is 17 residues. CDR3 residues: CASSKCPRGRGEEKLFF. CDR3 in DNA: TGTGCCAGCAGCAAATGTCCTCGGGGGAGAGGGGAAGAAAAACTGTTTTTT.

The chain carries TRBV9 and TRBJ1-1, with D unclear. This CDR3 comprises 15 residues. Deletions cut 0 bases from V and 5 bases from J, with 14 bases between. CDR1 and CDR2 from the germline V gene are SGDLS and YYNGEE. The CDR3 DNA reads TGTGCCAGCAGCGTAGCTCTCTTCGGCAGGACTGAAGCTTTCTTT. Protein product: CASSVALFGRTEAFF. Variable domain in full (rest from reference TRBV9 and TRBJ1-1): DSGVTQTPKHLITATGQRVTLRCSPRSGDLSVYWYQQSLDQGLQFLIQYYNGEERAKGNILERFSAQQFPDLHSELNLSSLELGDSALYFCASSVALFGRTEAFFGQGTRLTVV.

V and J are TRBV18 and TRBJ2-7; 10 bases fit TRBD1. The germline gives CDR1 KGHSH, CDR2 LQKENI. V dropped 6 bases and J dropped 2; count of bases not matched to a gene: 7. The CDR3 covers 15 residues. The CDR3 here is CASSPGTGVTYEQYF. For the CDR3, the DNA is TGTGCCAGCTCCCCCGGGACAGGGGTAACCTACGAGCAGTACTTC. Based on the CDR3 plus reference TRBV18 and TRBJ2-7, the full variable domain is NAGVMQNPRHLVRRRGQEARLRCSPMKGHSHVYWYRQLPEEGLKFMVYLQKENIIDESGMPKERFSAEFPKEGPSILRIQQVVRGDSAAYFCASSPGTGVTYEQYFGPGTRLTVT.

The chain carries TRBV21-1 and TRBJ2-3. TRBV21-1 is described as a pseudogene. CDR3 length: 17 residues. CDR3 loop: CASSKEWDGKKTDTQYF. CDR3 nucleotide sequence: TGTGCCAGCAGCAAAGAATGGGACGGCAAAAAAACAGATACGCAGTATTTT.

DNA of the CDR3: TGTGCCAGCCCTCTGGCCCAGGGACCTCATTTCTCCGAGCAGTACTTC. This encodes CASPLAQGPHFSEQYF. V usage is TRBV19 and J usage is TRBJ2-7; D might be TRBD1 or TRBD2, each matching 5 bases. CDR1 is LNHDA and CDR2 is SQIVND in the germline V gene (reference sequence). Trimming pared 9 bases from V and 6 bases from J, leaving 27 bases between. CDR3 length: 16 amino acids.

V gene TRBV7-6 combines with J gene TRBJ2-3, with TRBD2 as a possible D gene (5 bases). V lost 2 bases and J lost 1, with 10 bases in between. This CDR3 comprises 15 residues. Germline V lookup: CDR1 SGHVS, CDR2 FNYEAQ. The CDR3 protein is CASSLMVGGTDTQYF. Written as DNA, the CDR3 is TGTGCCAGCAGCTTAATGGTCGGGGGCACAGATACGCAGTATTTT.

The CDR3 here is CASSQGIKSEQYF. The CDR3 nucleotides are TGTGCCAGCAGCCAGGGGATTAAGTCGGAGCAGTACTTC. The V and J genes are TRBV14 and TRBJ2-7; D is unresolved. The V end lost 3 bases, the J end lost 7 bases, and 13 bases lay between the germline ends. Germline CDR1 and CDR2: SGHDN and FVKESK. The CDR3 consists of 13 residues.

The chain links TRBV18 to TRBJ2-3; no firm D call. Germline CDR1 is KGHSH and CDR2 is LQKENI. With 1 base removed from V and 2 bases from J, the gap between germline ends came to 7 bases. The CDR3 length is 14 residues. The CDR3 DNA sequence: TGTGCCAGCTCACCACGGCTCAACACAGATACGCAGTATTTT. Translating it yields CASSPRLNTDTQYF.